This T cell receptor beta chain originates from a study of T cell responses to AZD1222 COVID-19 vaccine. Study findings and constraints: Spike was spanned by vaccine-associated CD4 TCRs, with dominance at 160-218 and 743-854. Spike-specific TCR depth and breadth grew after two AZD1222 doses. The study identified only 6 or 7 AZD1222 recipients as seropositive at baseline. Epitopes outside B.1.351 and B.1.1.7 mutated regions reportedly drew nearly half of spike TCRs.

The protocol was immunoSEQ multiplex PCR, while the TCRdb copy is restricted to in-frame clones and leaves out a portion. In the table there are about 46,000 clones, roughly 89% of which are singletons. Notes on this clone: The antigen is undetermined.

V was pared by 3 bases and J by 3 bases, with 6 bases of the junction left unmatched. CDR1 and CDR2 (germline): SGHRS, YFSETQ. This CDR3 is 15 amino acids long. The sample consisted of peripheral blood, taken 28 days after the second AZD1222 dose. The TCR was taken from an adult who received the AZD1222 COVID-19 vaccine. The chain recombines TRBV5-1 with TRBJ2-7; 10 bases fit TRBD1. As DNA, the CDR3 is TGCGCCAGCAGCTCAACGGACAGGGGGGGCTACGAGCAGTACTTC. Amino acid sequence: CASSSTDRGGYEQYF.